This entry features one TCR beta chain sequence. Its binding antigen is unknown. The record has no base qualities; no much larger clone is one base away. The data derive from a study of blood T cell repertoires in COVID-19 (dated by TCRdb to about 2020). Concerning the study at large: Collaborator samples came from the United States, Italy and Spain and covered acute and convalescent phases of COVID-19. The prospective study material was composed of cDNA or gDNA derived from T cells, B-cell-depleted T cells, or PBMCs. Subjects who had been exposed to COVID-19, were actively infected with it, or had recovered from it provided the deeply sampled blood TCRbeta repertoires that made up the dataset. The repertoires were made available in a free public database intended to serve as a resource for research on the immune response to SARS-CoV-2. Samples came from the ongoing ImmuneRACE study (first 160 participants) plus 1,254 subjects from 6 global collaborators. Nearly every sample came with metadata listing a de-identified subject ID, COVID-19 status, age in years and sex. Where available, HLA class I and class II types were obtained from metadata supplied by the sample provider rather than from assay-based typing.

From cysteine to phenylalanine, the CDR3 is 13 amino acids long. The only DNA kept is the CDR3, 39 bases in frame from the first base. Cut back by 0 bases and 7 bases, the V and J ends lie 8 bases apart. In the germline V gene, CDR1 corresponds to SGHRS and CDR2 to YFSETQ. Each collaborating institution followed its own protocols to collect whole blood in K2EDTA tubes. For TCRbeta analysis, collaborators shipped samples as frozen whole blood, isolated PBMCs, or DNA extracted from either of those sample types. Paper-wide results and their limitations: The quantity of clinical and demographic metadata differed by source and by participant and was supplied without curation.

The immunoSEQ Assay, a bias-controlled multiplex PCR, was used to amplify TCRbeta CDR3 regions from genomic DNA. For the original study's pipeline: The number of nucleated cells in each sample was estimated from the amplification of reference gene primers within the assay. To quantify the absolute abundance of each unique TCRbeta CDR3 rearrangement, sequence reads were collapsed and filtered. For each sample, productive Simpson clonality was calculated as the square root of Simpson's diversity index over productive rearrangements. As stored in TCRdb, this immuneACCESS dataset retains in-frame rearrangements with V and J assigned. A fraction of the clones does not appear; measured against another copy, unresolved V genes explain less than half of the discrepancy, and the remainder lacks a known reason. The D gene and trimming were derived from the DNA, and the V and J assignments and clone size from that table. In this sample the table shows around 260,000 clones, roughly 91% of which occur a single time. Roughly 0.8% of the sample is in the top ten clones.

The sequenced sample was peripheral blood. The TCR was taken from a man aged 25 to 40 with acute or convalescent COVID-19. The V gene is TRBV5-1 and the J gene is TRBJ2-1; too little of a D gene remains to name it. The DNA reads as follows: TGCGCCAGCAGCTTGGACCAGGTTAATGAGCAGTTCTTC. Its amino acids are CASSLDQVNEQFF.